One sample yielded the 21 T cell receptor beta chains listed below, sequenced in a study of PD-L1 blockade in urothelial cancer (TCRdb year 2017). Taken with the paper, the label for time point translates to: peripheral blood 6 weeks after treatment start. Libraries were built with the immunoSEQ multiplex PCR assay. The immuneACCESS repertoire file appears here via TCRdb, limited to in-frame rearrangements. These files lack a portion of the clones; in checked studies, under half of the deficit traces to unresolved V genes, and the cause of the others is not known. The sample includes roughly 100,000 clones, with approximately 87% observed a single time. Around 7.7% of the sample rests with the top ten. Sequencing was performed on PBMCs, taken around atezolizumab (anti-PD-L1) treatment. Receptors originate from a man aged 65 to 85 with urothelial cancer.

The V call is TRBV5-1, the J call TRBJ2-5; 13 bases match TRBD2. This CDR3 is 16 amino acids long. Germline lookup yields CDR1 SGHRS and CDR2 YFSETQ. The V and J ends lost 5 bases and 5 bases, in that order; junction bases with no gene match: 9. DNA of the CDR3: TGCGCCAGCAGAGACACTAGCGGGAGGGCCTGGGAGACCCAGTACTTC. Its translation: CASRDTSGRAWETQYF.

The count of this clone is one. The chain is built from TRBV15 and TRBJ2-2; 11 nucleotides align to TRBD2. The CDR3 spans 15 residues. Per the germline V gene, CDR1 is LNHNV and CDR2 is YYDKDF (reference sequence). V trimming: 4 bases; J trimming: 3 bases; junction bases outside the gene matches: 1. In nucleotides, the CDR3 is TGTGCCACCAGCAAGGGACTAGCGGACACCGGGGAGCTGTTTTTT. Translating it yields CATSKGLADTGELFF.

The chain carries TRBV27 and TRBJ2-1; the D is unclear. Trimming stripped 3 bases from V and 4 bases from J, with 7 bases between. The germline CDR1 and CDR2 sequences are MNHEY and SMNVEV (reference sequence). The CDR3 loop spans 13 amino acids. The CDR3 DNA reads TGTGCCAGCAGTTTCGAGGCTTACAATGAGCAGTTCTTC. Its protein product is CASSFEAYNEQFF.

As DNA, the CDR3 is TGTGCCAGCACTATACGTTGGAGGGGGCTCTACAATGAGCAGTTCTTC. Its translation: CASTIRWRGLYNEQFF. This chain connects TRBV21-1 to TRBJ2-1; the D call in the table, TRBD1, was not verified against the DNA. TRBV21-1 is marked as a pseudogene. This CDR3 comprises 16 residues.

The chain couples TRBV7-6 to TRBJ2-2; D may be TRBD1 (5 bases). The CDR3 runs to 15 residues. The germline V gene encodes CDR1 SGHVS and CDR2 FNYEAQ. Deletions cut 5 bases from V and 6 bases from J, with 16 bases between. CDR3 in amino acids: CASSLEGAGSGELFF. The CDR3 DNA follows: TGTGCCAGCAGCCTGGAAGGCGCAGGGTCCGGGGAGCTGTTTTTT.

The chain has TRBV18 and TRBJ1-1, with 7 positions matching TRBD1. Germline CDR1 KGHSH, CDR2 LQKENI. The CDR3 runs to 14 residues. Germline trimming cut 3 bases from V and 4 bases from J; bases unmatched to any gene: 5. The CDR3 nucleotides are TGTGCCAGCTCACCGGACAGGACGAGCACTGAAGCTTTCTTT. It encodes CASSPDRTSTEAFF.

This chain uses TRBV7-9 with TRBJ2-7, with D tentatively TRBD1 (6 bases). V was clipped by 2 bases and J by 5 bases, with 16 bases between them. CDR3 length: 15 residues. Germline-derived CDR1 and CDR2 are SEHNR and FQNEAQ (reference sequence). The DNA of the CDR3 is TGTGCCAGCAGCTTATTCGGCAGGGGATACCACGAGCAGTACTTC. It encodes CASSLFGRGYHEQYF.

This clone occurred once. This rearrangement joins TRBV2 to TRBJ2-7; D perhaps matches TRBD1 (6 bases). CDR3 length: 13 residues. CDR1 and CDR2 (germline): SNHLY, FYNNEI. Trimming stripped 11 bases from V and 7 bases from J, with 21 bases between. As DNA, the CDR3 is TGTGCCGGTTACAGGGATACCCAAGGGGAGCAGTACTTC. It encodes CAGYRDTQGEQYF. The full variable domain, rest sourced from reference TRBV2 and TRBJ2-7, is EPEVTQTPSHQVTQMGQEVILRCVPISNHLYFYWYRQILGQKVEFLVSFYNNEISEKSEIFDDQFSVERPDGSNFTLKIRSTKLEDSAMYFCAGYRDTQGEQYFGPGTRLTVT.

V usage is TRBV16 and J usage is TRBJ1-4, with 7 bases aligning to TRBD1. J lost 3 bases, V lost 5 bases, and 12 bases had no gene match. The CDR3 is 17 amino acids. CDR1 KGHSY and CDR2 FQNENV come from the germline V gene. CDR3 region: CASSFQVPGQPNEKLFF. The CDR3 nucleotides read TGTGCCAGCAGCTTCCAAGTTCCGGGACAGCCTAATGAAAAACTGTTTTTT.

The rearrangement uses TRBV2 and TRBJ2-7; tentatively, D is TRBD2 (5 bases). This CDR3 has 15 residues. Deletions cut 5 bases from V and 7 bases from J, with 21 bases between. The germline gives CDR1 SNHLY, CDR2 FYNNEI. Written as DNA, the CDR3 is TGTGCCAGCAGTCCGTCGATATTTCGTAAGCGGGAGCAGTACTTC. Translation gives CASSPSIFRKREQYF.

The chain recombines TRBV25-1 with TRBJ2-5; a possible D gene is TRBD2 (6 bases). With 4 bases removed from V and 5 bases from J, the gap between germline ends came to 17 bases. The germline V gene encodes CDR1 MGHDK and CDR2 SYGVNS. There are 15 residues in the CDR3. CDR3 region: CASSAFGGGTETQYF. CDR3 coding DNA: TGTGCCAGCAGTGCCTTCGGGGGAGGAACGGAGACCCAGTACTTC.

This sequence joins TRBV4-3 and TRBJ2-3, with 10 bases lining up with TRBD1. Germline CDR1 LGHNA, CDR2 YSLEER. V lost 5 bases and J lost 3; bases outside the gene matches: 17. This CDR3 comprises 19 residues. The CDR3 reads CASSARDRGRLAMTDTQYF. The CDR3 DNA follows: TGCGCCAGCAGCGCCCGCGACAGGGGGCGACTGGCTATGACAGATACGCAGTATTTT.

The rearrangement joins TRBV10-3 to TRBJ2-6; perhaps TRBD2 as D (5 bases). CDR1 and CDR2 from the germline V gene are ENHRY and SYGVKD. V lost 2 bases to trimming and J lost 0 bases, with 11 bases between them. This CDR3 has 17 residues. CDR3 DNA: TGTGCCATCAGTGAGAGTGGAGGTTCCTCTGGGGCCAACGTCCTGACTTTC. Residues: CAISESGGSSGANVLTF.

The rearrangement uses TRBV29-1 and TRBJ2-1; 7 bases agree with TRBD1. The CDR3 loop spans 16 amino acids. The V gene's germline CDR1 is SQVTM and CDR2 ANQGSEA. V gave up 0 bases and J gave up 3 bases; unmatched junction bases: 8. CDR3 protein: CSVEDLWAGGYNEQFF. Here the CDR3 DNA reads TGCAGCGTTGAAGATCTATGGGCAGGGGGCTACAATGAGCAGTTCTTC.

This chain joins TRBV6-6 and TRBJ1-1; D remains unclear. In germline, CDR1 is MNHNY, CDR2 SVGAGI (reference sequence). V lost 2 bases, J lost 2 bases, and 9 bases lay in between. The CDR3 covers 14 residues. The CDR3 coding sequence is TGTGCCAGCAGTTACCCAGAGGGTAACACTGAAGCTTTCTTT. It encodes CASSYPEGNTEAFF.

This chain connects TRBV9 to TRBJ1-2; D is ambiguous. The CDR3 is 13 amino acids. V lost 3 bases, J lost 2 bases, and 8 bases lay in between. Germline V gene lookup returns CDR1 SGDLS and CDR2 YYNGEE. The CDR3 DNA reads TGTGCCAGCAGCGCATCCGGGAACTATGGCTACACCTTC. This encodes CASSASGNYGYTF.

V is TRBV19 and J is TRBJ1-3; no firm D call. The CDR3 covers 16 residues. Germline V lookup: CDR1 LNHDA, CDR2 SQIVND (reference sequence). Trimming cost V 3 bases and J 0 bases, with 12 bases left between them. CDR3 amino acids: CASSIPSGVSGNTIYF. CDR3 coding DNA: TGTGCCAGTAGTATCCCCTCCGGAGTCTCTGGAAACACCATATATTTT.

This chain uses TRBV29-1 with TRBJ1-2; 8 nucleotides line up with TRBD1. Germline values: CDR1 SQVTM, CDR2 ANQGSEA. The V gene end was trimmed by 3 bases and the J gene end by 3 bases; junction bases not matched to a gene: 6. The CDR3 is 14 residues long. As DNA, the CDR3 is TGCAGCGTTGACGAGACAGGGGCCGACTATGGCTACACCTTC. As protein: CSVDETGADYGYTF.

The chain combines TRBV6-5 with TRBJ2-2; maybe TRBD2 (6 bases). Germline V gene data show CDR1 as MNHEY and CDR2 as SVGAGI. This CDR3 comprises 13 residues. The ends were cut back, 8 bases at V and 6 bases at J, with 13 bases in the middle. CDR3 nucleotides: TGTGCCAGCTCCCGGGGGAGCTCCGGGGAGCTGTTTTTT. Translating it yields CASSRGSSGELFF.

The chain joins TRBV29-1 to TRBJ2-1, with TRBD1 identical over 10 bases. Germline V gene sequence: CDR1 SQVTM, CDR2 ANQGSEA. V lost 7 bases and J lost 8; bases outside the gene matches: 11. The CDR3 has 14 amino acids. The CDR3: CSARQGASGHEQFF. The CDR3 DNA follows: TGCAGCGCAAGACAGGGGGCCTCCGGCCATGAGCAGTTCTTC.

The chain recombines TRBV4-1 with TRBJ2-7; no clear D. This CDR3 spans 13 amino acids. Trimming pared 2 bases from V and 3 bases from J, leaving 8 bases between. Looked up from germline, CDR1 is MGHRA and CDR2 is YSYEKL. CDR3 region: CASSQTLYYEQYF. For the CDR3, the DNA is TGCGCCAGCAGCCAAACCCTATACTACGAGCAGTACTTC.